This T cell receptor (beta chain) was found in a study of cytomegalovirus exposure and HLA in healthy donors. The PCR contained 60 Vbeta and 13 Jbeta primers. Libraries were prepared by immunoSEQ multiplex PCR; TCRdb keeps only in-frame clonotypes and omits some of them. The table records around 150,000 clones, 75% to 90% of them present only once. The CDR3 contains 17 residues. The V gene's germline CDR1 is SGDLS and CDR2 YYNGEE. Specimen: PBMCs. The receptor comes from a woman under 30 in good health and CMV-seronegative. This rearrangement joins TRBV9 to TRBJ2-5; 14 bases are a match to TRBD2. The J call may be incorrect, as the DNA end agrees better with TRBJ2-7. The CDR3 DNA sequence: TGTGCCAGCAGCCAGGGACTAGCGGGAGCCCCCCCCTACGAGCAGTACTTC. This codes for CASSQGLAGAPPYEQYF.